The next 16 T cell receptor beta chains were all read from a single sample in a study of human T cells and chemical hapten exposure (dated by TCRdb to 2020 to 2022). Interpreted using the paper, the time point label stands for: patch test 1, 2 weeks after DPC sensitization. What the treatment or condition label conveys for this sample: therapeutic diphenylcyclopropenone sensitization with weekly scalp DPC. The library was produced with RACE. The sequencing machine was a NextSeq 500. TCRdb handled the public reads itself, with Q25 trimming in fastp and clone calling in MiXCR, and kept productive beta chains. Each record represents a unique CDR3 protein, reported with the most common genes and DNA among its rows. The sample contains about 120,000 distinct CDR3 sequences, roughly 13% of them found a single time. 0.7% to 0.95% of the sample rests with the top ten. The sample consisted of whole blood, taken in connection with sensitization to the hapten diphenylcyclopropenone (DPC). Receptor source: a man aged 18-30 years with alopecia areata. Some clones in this sample may be carry-over from other donors' samples.

The rearrangement joins TRBV6-5 to TRBJ1-5, with D uncertain. CDR1 is MNHEY and CDR2 is SVGAGI in the germline V gene. The CDR3 consists of 13 residues. The V and J ends lost 6 bases and 2 bases respectively, with 8 bases between them. The CDR3 region is CASSRDGNQPQHF. DNA for the CDR3: TGTGCCAGCAGCCGAGACGGCAATCAGCCCCAGCATTTT.

This clonotype was seen a handful of times. This chain links TRBV7-9 with TRBJ1-1, with D maybe TRBD1 (6 bases). This CDR3 is built from 15 residues. Looked up from germline, CDR1 is SEHNR and CDR2 is FQNEAQ (reference sequence). V was cut by 5 bases and J by 10 bases, with 23 bases left in between. CDR3 DNA sequence: TGTGCCAGCAGCCAAAGGGAGGGGGAAACCCGTGGAGCTTTCTTT. As protein: CASSQREGETRGAFF.

This sequence joins TRBV20-1 and TRBJ1-2, with TRBD1 as a possible D gene (6 bases). This CDR3 has 11 residues. The germline V gene encodes CDR1 DFQATT and CDR2 SNEGSKA (reference sequence). V lost 5 bases to trimming and J lost 6 bases, with 10 bases between them. CDR3 residues: CSAPTGNGYTF. The DNA of the CDR3 is TGCAGTGCTCCCACAGGGAATGGCTACACCTTC.

J is TRBJ1-5 and V is TRBV6-6, with D tentatively TRBD1 (6 bases). Germline lookup yields CDR1 MNHNY and CDR2 SVGAGI (reference sequence). The CDR3 spans 16 residues. Trimming shortened V by 4 bases and J by 5 bases, and 18 bases separated the two germline ends. The CDR3 region has the DNA TGTGCCAGCAGTTTTCGAAGCAGGGGTCGAGATCAGCCCCAGCATTTT. It codes for CASSFRSRGRDQPQHF.

V and J are TRBV5-4 and TRBJ2-3, with 7 bases matching TRBD1. The germline V gene encodes CDR1 SGHNT and CDR2 YYREEE (reference sequence). This CDR3 has 15 residues. J was trimmed by 4 bases and V by 3 bases; bases with no gene match: 8. The DNA of the CDR3 is TGTGCCAGCAGCTCAAAGGGGGCGGTGGCAGATACGCAGTATTTT. Translation: CASSSKGAVADTQYF.

This clonotype was counted between two and nine times. CDR3 loop: CAIMPYEQYV. As DNA, the CDR3 is TGCGCCATAATGCCCTACGAGCAGTACGTC. The chain couples TRBV4-1 to TRBJ2-7; unclear D gene. Germline V CDR1 and CDR2: MGHRA, YSYEKL. This CDR3 is 10 amino acids long. V lost 10 bases to trimming and J lost 2 bases, with 6 bases between them.

This clonotype was recorded a few times. V and J are TRBV11-2 and TRBJ2-7, with a tentative D call TRBD2 (6 bases). V lost 2 bases to trimming and J lost 4 bases, with 12 bases between them. CDR3 length: 14 residues. Germline V gives CDR1 SGHAT, CDR2 FQNNGV. CDR3 sequence (DNA): TGTGCCAGCAGCTTAAACATGGGGGGTTACGAGCAGTACTTC. Protein: CASSLNMGGYEQYF.

This clonotype occurred many times. V usage is TRBV7-6 and J usage is TRBJ2-3, with TRBD2 identical over 9 bases. V shed 8 bases and J 6 bases; nucleotides not matched to a gene: 21. Germline CDR1 SGHVS, CDR2 FNYEAQ. The CDR3 runs to 18 residues. The chain's CDR3 is CASRLGSGGSNLGDTQYF. The CDR3, as DNA: TGTGCCAGCCGGCTGGGGAGCGGGGGGTCAAACTTAGGTGATACGCAGTATTTT.

The rearrangement uses TRBV7-9 and TRBJ2-1; TRBD1 aligns across 8 bases. The length of the CDR3 is 16 residues. The ends lost 6 bases at V and 5 bases at J; junction bases unmatched: 12. CDR1 is SEHNR and CDR2 is FQNEAQ in the germline V gene (reference sequence). The CDR3 DNA reads as TGTGCCAGCAGGTTCTCGGGGACAGGAGTCCACAATGAGCAGTTCTTC. Translating gives CASRFSGTGVHNEQFF.

This clonotype was picked up a small number of times. This chain links TRBV15 with TRBJ2-6; a possible D gene is TRBD1 (6 bases). Germline V lookup: CDR1 LNHNV, CDR2 YYDKDF (reference sequence). Trimming pared 3 bases from V and 0 bases from J, leaving 15 bases between. This CDR3 is 18 amino acids long. For the CDR3, the DNA is TGTGCCACCAGCAGGGTGGACAGTTCACTCTCTGGGGCCAACGTCCTGACTTTC. Translation: CATSRVDSSLSGANVLTF.

In nucleotides, the CDR3 is TGTGCCAGTAGTATCACGACAGGGGCCTACGAGCAGTACTTC. Protein sequence: CASSITTGAYEQYF. The chain links TRBV19 to TRBJ2-7; TRBD1 matches at 8 bases. The CDR3 loop spans 14 amino acids. Germline assignment: CDR1 LNHDA and CDR2 SQIVND (reference sequence). Trimming at V came to 3 bases and at J to 2 bases, leaving 3 bases not matched to a gene. Filled out from reference TRBV19 and TRBJ2-7, the complete variable domain reads DGGITQSPKYLFRKEGQNVTLSCEQNLNHDAMYWYRQDPGQGLRLIYYSQIVNDFQKGDIAEGYSVSREKKESFPLTVTSAQKNPTAFYLCASSITTGAYEQYFGPGTRLTVT.

Regarding this clonotype: A clone one base away is much larger, so this may be a read error. V and J are TRBV25-1 and TRBJ2-3; D unresolved. Trimming removed 6 bases from V and 2 bases from J, with 3 bases in between. CDR3 length equals 11 residues. Germline V lookup: CDR1 MGHDK, CDR2 SYGVNS. Written as DNA, the CDR3 is TGTGCCAGCAGATACACAGATACGCAGTATTTT. Translation: CASRYTDTQYF.

This clonotype was seen ten or more times. The chain recombines TRBV15 with TRBJ2-3; perhaps TRBD2 as D (7 bases). Trimming pared 5 bases from V and 1 base from J, leaving 10 bases between. The CDR3 extends over 14 amino acids. Looked up from germline, CDR1 is LNHNV and CDR2 is YYDKDF (reference sequence). CDR3 sequence reads: CATSEGGGTDTQYF. In nucleotides, the CDR3 is TGTGCCACCAGCGAGGGGGGGGGCACAGATACGCAGTATTTT.

The rearrangement links TRBV5-1 to TRBJ1-6; TRBD1 agrees at 11 bases. Losses at the gene ends were 3 bases for V and 5 bases for J; bases not matched to a gene: 4. The CDR3 covers 16 residues. Germline V lookup: CDR1 SGHRS, CDR2 YFSETQ. CDR3 loop: CASSSDRGLNNSPLHF. CDR3 sequence (DNA): TGCGCCAGCAGCTCGGACAGGGGGCTGAATAATTCACCCCTCCACTTT.

V is TRBV28 and J is TRBJ1-1; TRBD1 might be the D (5 bases). Germline CDR1 reads MDHEN; CDR2 reads SYDVKM. Trimming pared 6 bases from V and 7 bases from J, leaving 15 bases between. This CDR3 is built from 13 residues. The CDR3 nucleotides are TGTGCCAGCAGCCTGTGGGGTCAGGGTGAAGCTTTCTTT. It encodes CASSLWGQGEAFF.

This clonotype occurred a few times. The chain links TRBV29-1 to TRBJ2-1; perhaps D is TRBD1 or TRBD2 (5 bases each). Trimming left V 6 bases short and J 6 bases short, with 15 bases between. This CDR3 has 13 residues. Germline-derived CDR1 and CDR2 are SQVTM and ANQGSEA. Here the CDR3 DNA reads TGCAGCGTGGGGGATGTCGTGCCCAATGAGCAGTTCTTC. Translated, it gives CSVGDVVPNEQFF.